This T cell receptor beta chain was documented in a study of T-cell memory formation after mild COVID-19. Broader study findings: Contracting clones localized mainly to CM and EM when CD4+ and mainly to EMRA when CD8+.

This clonotype came up a few times. Its antigen is unidentified. TCRdb reprocessed the 5' RACE reads with MiXCR, giving one entry per CDR3 protein. Counted here are roughly 340,000 distinct CDR3 sequences, 20% to 25% occurring once; the ten biggest clones make up 20% to 25%. The germline gives CDR1 SEHNR, CDR2 FQNEAQ (reference sequence). Losses at the gene ends were 11 bases for V and 4 bases for J; bases not matched to a gene: 5. This CDR3 region has 12 residues. This clonotype was obtained from a man between 18 and 29 years old who had mild COVID-19 (a few samples of this study predate the infection). Cell type and time point are not known. The chain recombines TRBV7-9 with TRBJ2-1; TRBD2 aligns across 7 bases. Sequencing used PBMCs or a T cell subset sorted from them (not recorded which). CDR3 loop: CAGSGRYNEQFF. As DNA, the CDR3 is TGTGCCGGATCCGGGAGGTACAATGAGCAGTTCTTC.